This T cell receptor (beta chain) derives from a study of glioma-infiltrating T cells after dendritic cell vaccination. Background on the study: Dendritic cells derived from monocytes and pulsed with autologous tumor lysate formed the vaccine.

Selection required adequate fresh-frozen tumor tissue plus more than two years' survival data. Here immunoSEQ multiplex PCR was the method, and the copy in TCRdb shows in-frame clones only, minus some. The data show about 87,000 clones, with approximately 90% seen just once and roughly 3.1% held by the top ten. V trimming: 6 bases; J trimming: 3 bases; junction bases outside the gene matches: 7. CDR1 MNHNS and CDR2 SASEGT come from the germline V gene. This CDR3 region has 15 residues. Sequenced material: blood, taken before dendritic cell vaccination. This TCR was recovered from a human donor with glioblastoma. The V gene is TRBV6-1, the J gene TRBJ1-3, with 8 bases aligning to TRBD1. The CDR3 DNA is TGTGCCAGCAGCACCGGACAGGGCGGTGGAAACACCATATATTTT. Protein product: CASSTGQGGGNTIYF.